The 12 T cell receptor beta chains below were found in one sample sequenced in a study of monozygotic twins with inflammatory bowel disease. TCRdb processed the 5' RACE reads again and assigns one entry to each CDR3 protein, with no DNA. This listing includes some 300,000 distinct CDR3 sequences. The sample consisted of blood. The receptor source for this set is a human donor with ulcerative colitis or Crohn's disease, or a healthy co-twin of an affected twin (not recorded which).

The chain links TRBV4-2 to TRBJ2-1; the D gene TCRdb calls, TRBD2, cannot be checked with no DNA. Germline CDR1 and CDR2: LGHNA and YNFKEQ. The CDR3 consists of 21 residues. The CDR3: CASSQGLVPSGSSRSLDEQFF.

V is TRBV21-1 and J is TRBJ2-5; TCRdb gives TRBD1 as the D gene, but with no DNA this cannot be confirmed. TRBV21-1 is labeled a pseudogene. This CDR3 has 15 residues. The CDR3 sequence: CASSRSSGGFGTQYF.

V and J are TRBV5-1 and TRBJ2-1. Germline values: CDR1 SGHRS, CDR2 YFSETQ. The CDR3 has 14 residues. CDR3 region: CASSQSYSGNEQFF.

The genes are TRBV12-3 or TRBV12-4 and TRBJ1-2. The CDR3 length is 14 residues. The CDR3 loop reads CASSLKGKINGYTF.

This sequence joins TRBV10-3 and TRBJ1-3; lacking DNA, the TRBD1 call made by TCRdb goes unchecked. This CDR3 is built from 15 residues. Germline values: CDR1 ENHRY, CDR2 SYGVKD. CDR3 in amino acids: CATGTGVSSGNTIYF.

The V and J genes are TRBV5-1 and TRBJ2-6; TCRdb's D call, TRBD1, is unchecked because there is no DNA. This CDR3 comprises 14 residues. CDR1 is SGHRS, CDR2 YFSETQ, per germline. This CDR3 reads CASKDRAGANVLTF. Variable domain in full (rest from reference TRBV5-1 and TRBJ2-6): KAGVTQTPRYLIKTRGQQVTLSCSPISGHRSVSWYQQTPGQGLQFLFEYFSETQRNKGNFPGRFSGRQFSNSRSEMNVSTLELGDSALYLCASKDRAGANVLTFGAGSRLTVL.

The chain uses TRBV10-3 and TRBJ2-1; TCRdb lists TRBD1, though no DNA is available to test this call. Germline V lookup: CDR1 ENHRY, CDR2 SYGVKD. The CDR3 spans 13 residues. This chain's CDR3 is CAISWTEDNEQFF.

CDR3 protein: CASRPTLANEKLFF. The chain joins TRBV6-1 to TRBJ1-4. This CDR3 region has 14 residues. Germline values: CDR1 MNHNS, CDR2 SASEGT.

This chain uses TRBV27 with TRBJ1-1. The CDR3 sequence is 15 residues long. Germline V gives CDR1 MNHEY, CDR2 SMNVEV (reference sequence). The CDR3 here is CASSYGRDGRPEAFF.

The CDR3 sequence is CASSYKSTGELFF. The V gene is TRBV6-6, the J gene TRBJ2-2. The germline V gene encodes CDR1 MNHNY and CDR2 SVGAGI (reference sequence). The CDR3 contains 13 residues.

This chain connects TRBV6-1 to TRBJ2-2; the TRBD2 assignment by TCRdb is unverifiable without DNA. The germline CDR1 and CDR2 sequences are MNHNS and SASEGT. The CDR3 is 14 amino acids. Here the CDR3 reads CASSKGLNTGELFF.

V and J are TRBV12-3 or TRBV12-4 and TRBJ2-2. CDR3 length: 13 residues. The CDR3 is CASRSTDTGELFF.